This TCR beta chain is from a study of blood T cell repertoires in COVID-19 (dated by TCRdb to 2018 to 2020). Study-wide context: Samples covering the acute and convalescent phases of COVID-19 were provided by collaborators in the United States, Italy and Spain. The material from the prospective study consisted of cDNA or gDNA derived from T cells, B-cell-depleted T cells, or PBMCs. Subjects who had been exposed to COVID-19, were actively infected with it, or had recovered from it provided the deeply sampled blood TCRbeta repertoires that made up the dataset. The repertoires were released in a freely available public database meant as a resource for research on the immune response to SARS-CoV-2. Samples were obtained from the ongoing ImmuneRACE study (first 160 participants) and from over 1,000 subjects provided by 6 global collaborators. A de-identified subject ID, COVID-19 status, age in years and sex were almost always included in the sample metadata. Where available, HLA class I and class II types were taken from metadata supplied by the sample provider and were not determined by assay-based typing. On the study overall, not on this receptor specifically: How much clinical and demographic metadata was included differed by source and by participant, and the metadata was provided uncurated.

TCRbeta CDR3 regions were amplified from genomic DNA by means of the immunoSEQ Assay, a bias-controlled multiplex PCR. On the study's bioinformatics: The number of nucleated cells in each sample was estimated by amplification of reference gene primers within the assay. To quantify the absolute abundance of each unique TCRbeta CDR3 rearrangement, sequence reads were collapsed and filtered. Productive Simpson clonality was computed per sample as the square root of Simpson's diversity index over productive rearrangements. TCRdb mirrors the immuneACCESS table, restricted to in-frame sequences. Some clones are absent from its copies; in checked studies, under half trace to an unresolved V gene, and the reason for the others is unknown. The D gene and trimming were derived from the DNA, and the V and J assignments and clone size from that table. For this sample there are about 20,000 clones; more than 65% appear just once. Roughly 50% of the sample comes from the top ten.

Collaborating institutions collected whole blood in K2EDTA tubes following their own protocols. For TCRbeta analysis, collaborator samples were shipped as frozen whole blood, as isolated PBMCs, or as DNA extracted from either sample type. From V the trimming removes 2 bases and from J it removes 5 bases, while the gene matches leave 5 bases of the junction unaccounted for. The germline V gene supplies CDR1 SGDLS and CDR2 YYNGEE. The cysteine opens and the phenylalanine closes a CDR3 of 14 amino acids. The entry retains the CDR3 DNA only, 42 bases that are in frame from base 1. To note about this clone: Its antigen is not yet known. The input lacks base qualities; no much larger clone sits a single base away.

Source material: peripheral blood. Recombination linked TRBV9 to TRBJ2-7, and 9 junction bases match TRBD1. The clonotype was recovered from an elderly man with acute or convalescent COVID-19. The encoded CDR3 is CASSVGQGVNEQYF. The DNA sequence follows: TGTGCCAGCAGCGTGGGACAGGGTGTCAACGAGCAGTACTTC.